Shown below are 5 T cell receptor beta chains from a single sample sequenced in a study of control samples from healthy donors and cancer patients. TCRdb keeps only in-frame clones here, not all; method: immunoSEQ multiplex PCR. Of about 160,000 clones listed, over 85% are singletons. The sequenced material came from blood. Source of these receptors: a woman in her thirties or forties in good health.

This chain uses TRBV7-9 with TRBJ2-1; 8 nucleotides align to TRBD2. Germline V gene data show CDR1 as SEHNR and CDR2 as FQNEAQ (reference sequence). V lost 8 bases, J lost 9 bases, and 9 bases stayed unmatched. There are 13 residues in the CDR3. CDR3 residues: CASLGTSISEQFF. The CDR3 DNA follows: TGTGCCAGCTTAGGGACTAGTATTTCTGAGCAGTTCTTC.

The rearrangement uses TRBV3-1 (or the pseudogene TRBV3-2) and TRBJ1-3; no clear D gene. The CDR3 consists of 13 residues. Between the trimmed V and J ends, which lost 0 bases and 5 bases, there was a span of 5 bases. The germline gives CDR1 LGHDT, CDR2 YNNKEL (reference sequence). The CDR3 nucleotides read TGTGCCAGCAGCCAAGATCAAAGAAACACCATATATTTT. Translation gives CASSQDQRNTIYF.

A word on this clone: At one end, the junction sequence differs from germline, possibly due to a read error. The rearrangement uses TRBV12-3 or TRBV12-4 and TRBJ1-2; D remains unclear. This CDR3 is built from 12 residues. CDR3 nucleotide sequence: TGTGCCGGCAGTTTTAGTCTGCGGGGCTACACCTTC. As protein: CAGSFSLRGYTF.

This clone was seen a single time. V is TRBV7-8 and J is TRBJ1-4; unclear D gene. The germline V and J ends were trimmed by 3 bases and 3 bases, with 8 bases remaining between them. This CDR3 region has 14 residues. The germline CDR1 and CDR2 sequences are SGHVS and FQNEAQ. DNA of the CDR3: TGTGCCAGCAGCTTTAACCGGGCTAATGAAAAACTGTTTTTT. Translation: CASSFNRANEKLFF.

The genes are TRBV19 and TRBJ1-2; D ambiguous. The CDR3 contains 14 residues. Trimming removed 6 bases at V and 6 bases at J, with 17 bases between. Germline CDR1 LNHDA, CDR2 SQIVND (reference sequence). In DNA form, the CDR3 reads TGTGCCAGTAGGAGGCCGGCGGGGTACGATGGCTACACCTTC. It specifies CASRRPAGYDGYTF.